This TCR beta chain was observed in a study of blood T cells in healthy people across ages. General observations from the study: Per million T cells, the diversity of TCR beta decreased roughly linearly as age advanced. Higher diversity, along with more naive CD4+ cells, distinguished long-lived donors from aged donors.

A J-beta primer mix and a sample-barcoded 5' primer were used in a second PCR of roughly 7 to 12 cycles. A single record per CDR3 protein comes from TCRdb applying MiXCR to the 5' RACE reads. The sample shows over 600,000 distinct CDR3 sequences, about 56% of them seen only once. This clonotype was seen only a few times. Its antigen is not identified. Germline V gene data show CDR1 as MGHRA and CDR2 as YSYEKL. The CDR3 spans 14 residues. Deletions cut 1 base from V and 6 bases from J, with 10 bases between. Each donor's blood draw was approximately 10 milliliters of peripheral blood. The specimen was blood. The TCR sequence derives from a man in his forties in good health. This chain joins TRBV4-1 and TRBJ2-1; D is possibly TRBD2 (5 bases). CDR3 region: CASSQGVEGNEQFF. The CDR3 DNA reads as TGCGCCAGCAGCCAAGGAGTCGAGGGCAATGAGCAGTTCTTC.